Listed below are T cell receptor beta chains from one sample, sequenced in a study of T cell repertoires and HLA-DP antigens. The table came from immunoSEQ multiplex PCR; TCRdb's copy has only in-frame clones and leaves some out. The repertoire holds around 2,400 clones, about two thirds seen once, with roughly 48% in the top ten. The specimen was CD137- CD4+ T cells from cultured PBMCs. All receptors derive from a man in his sixties in good health and CMV-seronegative. The CDR3 runs from the conserved cysteine through the conserved F or W. Each record gives: clone size, V gene, J gene, D gene, CDR3 protein, CDR3 DNA. D genes are given only for firm matches. A clone size is listed for some rows: how often the clone was seen (once, few, many), or a class if it is expanded.

>NA|TRBV4-1|TRBJ2-2|TRBD1
CASSRDRGNTGELFF
TGCGCCAGCAGCCGGGACAGGGGGAACACCGGGGAGCTGTTTTTT
>NA|TRBV18|TRBJ2-5|TRBD2
CASSPLAGVETQYF
TGTGCCAGCTCACCACTAGCGGGAGTAGAGACCCAGTACTTC
>NA|TRBV2|TRBJ1-2|TRBD1
CASSAGGDYGYTF
TGTGCCAGCAGTGCAGGGGGCGACTATGGCTACACCTTC
>NA|TRBV4-2|TRBJ2-5|TRBD2
CASSQESGRVQETQYF
TGTGCCAGCAGCCAAGAAAGCGGGAGGGTCCAAGAGACCCAGTACTTC
>NA|TRBV2|TRBJ2-2|NA
CASRPIRGRRTGELFF
TGTGCCAGCAGGCCCATCAGGGGACGTCGGACCGGGGAGCTGTTTTTT
>once|TRBV10-3|TRBJ1-3|NA
CAIRAGTGNTIYF
TGTGCCATCAGGGCGGGAACTGGAAACACCATATATTTT
>NA|TRBV6-5|TRBJ1-1|NA
CASSYSNRQPEAFF
TGTGCCAGCAGTTACTCGAACCGGCAACCTGAAGCTTTCTTT
>few|TRBV5-1|TRBJ2-3|NA
CASSFGTSTDTQYF
TGCGCCAGCAGCTTTGGGACTAGCACAGATACGCAGTATTTT
>few|TRBV7-2|TRBJ1-2|NA
CASSRSLRDYGYTF
TGTGCCAGCAGCCGGTCCCTACGGGACTATGGCTACACCTTC
>NA|TRBV20-1|TRBJ2-1|NA
CSASAFDEQFF
TGCAGTGCTAGTGCGTTCGATGAGCAGTTCTTC
>once|TRBV6-5|TRBJ1-2|NA
CATSDRGLNYGYTF
TGTGCCACCAGTGATAGGGGATTAAACTATGGCTACACCTTC
>once|TRBV15|TRBJ1-6|NA
CATSREQSYNSPLHF
TGTGCCACCAGCAGAGAACAGTCCTATAATTCACCCCTCCACTTT
>few|TRBV7-2|TRBJ2-2|TRBD2
CASSLWPSGMGNTGELFF
TGTGCCAGCAGCTTATGGCCTAGCGGGATGGGGAACACCGGGGAGCTGTTTTTT
>NA|TRBV28|TRBJ2-1|TRBD2
CASSPGGSGGYYNEQFF
TGTGCCAGCAGTCCCGGGGGGAGCGGGGGGTACTACAATGAGCAGTTCTTC
>NA|TRBV20-1|TRBJ2-3|NA
CSAPLHTQYF
TGCAGTGCCCCCCTCCATACGCAGTATTTT
>once|TRBV2|TRBJ2-1|TRBD2
CASSVRLAGGEQFF
TGTGCCAGCAGTGTTAGACTAGCGGGAGGCGAGCAGTTCTTC
>few|TRBV7-9|TRBJ1-6|NA
CASSLGRRSYNSPLHF
TGTGCCAGCAGCTTGGGGCGGAGGTCCTATAATTCACCCCTCCACTTT
>NA|TRBV6-5|TRBJ1-4|NA
CASSLGPRRDEKLFF
TGTGCCAGCAGCCTCGGACCCAGGCGGGACGAAAAACTGTTTTTT
>NA|TRBV7-6|TRBJ2-5|NA
CASSLAYGGLGETQYF
TGTGCCAGCAGCTTAGCTTACGGGGGCCTTGGGGAGACCCAGTACTTC
>NA|TRBV7-3|TRBJ1-6|TRBD1
CASSTGTGGSPLHF
TGTGCCAGCAGCACCGGGACAGGGGGGTCACCCCTCCACTTT
>NA|TRBV4-3|TRBJ2-5|NA
CASSQVVTETQYF
TGCGCCAGCAGCCAAGTTGTGACAGAGACCCAGTACTTC
>few|TRBV18|TRBJ1-2|NA
CASSPGDVNYGYTF
TGTGCCAGCTCACCCGGGGACGTCAACTATGGCTACACCTTC
>medium-sized|TRBV2|TRBJ2-7|NA
CASERRPGSYEQYF
TGTGCCAGCGAAAGGAGACCGGGCTCCTACGAGCAGTACTTC
>NA|TRBV18|TRBJ1-1|NA
CASSPQLGRGNTEAFF
TGTGCCAGCTCACCACAGCTCGGACGGGGGAACACTGAAGCTTTCTTT
>NA|TRBV9|TRBJ2-3|TRBD2
CASSKAGIRSTDTQYF
TGTGCCAGCAGCAAAGCGGGAATCCGTAGCACAGATACGCAGTATTTT
>NA|TRBV6-6|TRBJ1-5|NA
CASSYMGAQPQHF
TGTGCCAGCAGTTATATGGGGGCCCAGCCCCAGCATTTT
>large|TRBV7-2|TRBJ2-5|NA
CASSLAGWGETQYF
TGTGCCAGCAGCTTAGCGGGCTGGGGAGAGACCCAGTACTTC
>few|TRBV27|TRBJ2-7|TRBD1
CASKGPGQGYEQYF
TGTGCCAGCAAGGGACCGGGACAGGGTTACGAGCAGTACTTC
>NA|TRBV6-1|TRBJ1-4|NA
CASSRPNEKLFF
TGTGCCAGCAGCCGTCCAAATGAAAAACTGTTTTTT
>NA|TRBV30|TRBJ2-2|TRBD2
CAWRLLAGAAGELFF
TGTGCCTGGAGGTTGTTGGCGGGAGCTGCTGGGGAGCTGTTTTTT
>few|TRBV10-2|TRBJ1-5|NA
CASSAGSLQPQHF
TGCGCCAGCAGTGCGGGGTCCCTTCAGCCCCAGCATTTT
>NA|TRBV19|TRBJ2-1|NA
CATKSPGAQNDEQFF
TGTGCCACTAAGAGCCCCGGGGCCCAGAATGATGAGCAGTTCTTC
>NA|TRBV7-2|TRBJ2-6|NA
CASSLEIGGTGANVLTF
TGTGCCAGCAGCTTGGAAATCGGGGGTACTGGGGCCAACGTCCTGACTTTC
>NA|TRBV6-5|TRBJ2-2|NA
CASRLGLSGELFF
TGTGCCAGCAGACTAGGACTATCCGGGGAGCTGTTTTTT
>NA|TRBV19|TRBJ2-5|NA
CASSISAAYQETQYF
TGTGCCAGTAGTATATCAGCGGCCTACCAAGAGACCCAGTACTTC
>NA|TRBV13|TRBJ2-2|NA
CASSLLRGTGELFF
TGTGCCAGCAGCTTACTAAGGGGTACCGGGGAGCTGTTTTTT
>NA|TRBV18|TRBJ2-5|NA
CASSSNQETQYF
TGTGCCAGCTCATCAAACCAAGAGACCCAGTACTTC
>NA|TRBV11-3|TRBJ2-5|NA
CASSPDSGSYQTQYF
TGTGCCAGCAGCCCGGACAGTGGGAGCTATCAGACCCAGTACTTC
>few|TRBV27|TRBJ1-6|NA
CASSLSGSVGSPLHF
TGTGCCAGCAGTTTATCCGGATCCGTAGGGTCACCCCTCCACTTT
>NA|TRBV7-2|TRBJ1-2|TRBD1
CASSSLGQGANYGYTF
TGTGCCAGCAGCTCCTTGGGACAGGGAGCTAACTATGGCTACACCTTC
>few|TRBV7-9|TRBJ2-2|NA
CASSLVVAPGELFF
TGTGCCAGCAGCTTAGTGGTCGCGCCCGGGGAGCTGTTTTTT
>NA|TRBV19|TRBJ1-4|TRBD1
CASSGTVNEKLFF
TGTGCCAGTAGCGGGACAGTTAATGAAAAACTGTTTTTT
>NA|TRBV27|TRBJ2-3|NA
CASSLGGPRDTQYF
TGTGCCAGCAGCCTTGGGGGGCCCAGGGATACGCAGTATTTT
>NA|TRBV13|TRBJ2-5|NA
CASSSSQGGETQYF
TGTGCCAGCAGCTCTAGTCAGGGGGGGGAGACCCAGTACTTC
>NA|TRBV29-1|TRBJ2-1|TRBD2
CSVARTSGREGEQFF
TGCAGCGTTGCCAGGACTAGCGGGAGGGAGGGAGAGCAGTTCTTC
>few|TRBV9|TRBJ1-6|TRBD1
CASSVGTGDSPLHF
TGTGCCAGCAGCGTTGGGACAGGGGATTCACCCCTCCACTTT
>NA|TRBV18|TRBJ1-6|NA
CASGQGNSPLHF
TGTGCCTCCGGGCAGGGTAATTCACCCCTCCACTTT
>NA|TRBV5-1|TRBJ1-6|TRBD1
CASTTRDSNSPLHF
TGCGCCAGCACTACCCGGGACAGTAATTCACCCCTCCACTTT
>NA|TRBV27|TRBJ1-2|NA
CASSPTGPYGYTF
TGTGCCAGCAGTCCTACAGGCCCCTATGGCTACACCTTC
>NA|TRBV4-1|TRBJ1-6|NA
CASSQDPGQSRSYNSPLHF
TGCGCCAGCAGCCAAGATCCCGGACAGAGCAGGTCCTATAATTCACCCCTCCACTTT
>NA|TRBV19|TRBJ2-3|TRBD2
CASTPQRERDTQYF
TGTGCCAGTACCCCCCAGCGGGAGAGGGATACGCAGTATTTT
>once|TRBV7-2|TRBJ2-1|NA
CASSLRLGSGDNEQFF
TGTGCCAGCAGCTTAAGACTAGGGAGTGGGGACAATGAGCAGTTCTTC
>NA|TRBV2|TRBJ1-5|TRBD1
CASRLGQSNQPQHF
TGTGCCAGCAGATTGGGACAGTCCAATCAGCCCCAGCATTTT
>NA|TRBV6-4|TRBJ1-5|TRBD1
CASSIGTDPIRHQPQHF
TGTGCCAGCAGCATCGGGACAGACCCTATTAGACATCAGCCCCAGCATTTT